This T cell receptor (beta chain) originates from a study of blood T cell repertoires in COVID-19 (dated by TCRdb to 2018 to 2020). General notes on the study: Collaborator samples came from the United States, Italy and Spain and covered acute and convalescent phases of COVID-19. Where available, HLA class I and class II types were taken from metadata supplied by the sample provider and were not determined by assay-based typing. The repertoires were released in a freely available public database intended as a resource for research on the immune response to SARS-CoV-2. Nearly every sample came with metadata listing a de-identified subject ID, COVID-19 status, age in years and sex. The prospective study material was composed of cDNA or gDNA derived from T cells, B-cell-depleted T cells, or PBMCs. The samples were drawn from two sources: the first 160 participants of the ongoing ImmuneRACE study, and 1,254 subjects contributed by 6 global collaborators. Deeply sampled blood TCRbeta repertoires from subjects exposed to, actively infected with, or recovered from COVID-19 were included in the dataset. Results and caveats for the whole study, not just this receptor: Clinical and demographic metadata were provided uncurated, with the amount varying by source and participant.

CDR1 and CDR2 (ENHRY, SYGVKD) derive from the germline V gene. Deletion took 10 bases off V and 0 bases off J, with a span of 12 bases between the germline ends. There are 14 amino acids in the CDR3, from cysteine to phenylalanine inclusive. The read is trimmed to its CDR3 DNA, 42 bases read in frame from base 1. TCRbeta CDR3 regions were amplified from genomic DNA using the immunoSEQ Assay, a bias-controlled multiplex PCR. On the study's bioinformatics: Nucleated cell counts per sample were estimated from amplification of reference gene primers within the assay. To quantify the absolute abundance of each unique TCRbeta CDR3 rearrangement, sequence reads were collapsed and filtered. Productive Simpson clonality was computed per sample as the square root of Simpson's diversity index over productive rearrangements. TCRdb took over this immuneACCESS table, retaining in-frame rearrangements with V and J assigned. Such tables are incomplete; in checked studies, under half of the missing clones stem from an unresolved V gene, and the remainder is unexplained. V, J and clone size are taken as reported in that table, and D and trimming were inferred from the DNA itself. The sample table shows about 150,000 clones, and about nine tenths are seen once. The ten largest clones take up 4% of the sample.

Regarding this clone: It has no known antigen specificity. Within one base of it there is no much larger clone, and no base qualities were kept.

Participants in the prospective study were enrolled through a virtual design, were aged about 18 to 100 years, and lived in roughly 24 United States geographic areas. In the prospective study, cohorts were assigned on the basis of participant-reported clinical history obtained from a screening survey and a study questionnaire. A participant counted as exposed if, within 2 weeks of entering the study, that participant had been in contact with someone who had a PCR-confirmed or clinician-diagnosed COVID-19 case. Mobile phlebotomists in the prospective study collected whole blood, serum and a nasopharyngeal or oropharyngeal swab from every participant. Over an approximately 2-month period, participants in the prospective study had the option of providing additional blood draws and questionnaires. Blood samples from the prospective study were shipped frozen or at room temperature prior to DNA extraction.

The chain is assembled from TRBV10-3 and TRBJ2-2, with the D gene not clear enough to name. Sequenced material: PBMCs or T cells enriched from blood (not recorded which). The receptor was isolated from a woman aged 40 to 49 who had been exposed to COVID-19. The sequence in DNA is TGTGCCAATATGGCAGGTTCGAACACCGGGGAGCTGTTTTTT. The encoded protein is CANMAGSNTGELFF.